The rows below give T cell receptor beta chains drawn from one sample of a study of blood T cell repertoires in COVID-19. Produced via immunoSEQ multiplex PCR; TCRdb's table is partial and in-frame only. The table has about 200,000 clones, under 90% seen once; the top ten hold 6.5%. The sample consisted of peripheral blood. The origin of the receptors is a man between 60 and 70 years old who had recovered from COVID-19. The CDR3 runs from the conserved cysteine through the conserved F or W. D genes are given only for firm matches. Some rows have no size entry. The others give once, few or many, or a class for an expanded clone.

NA	TRBV5-6	14	NA	TRBJ2-7	TGTGCCAGCAGCCTCCTGGGGCAGTCCTACGAGCAGTACTTC	CASSLLGQSYEQYF
NA	TRBV5-4	14	NA	TRBJ2-3	TGTGCCAGCAGCTTGGGGGGCAGCATGGATACGCAGTATTTT	CASSLGGSMDTQYF
NA	TRBV2	15	TRBD2	TRBJ2-1	TGTGCCAGCCTACCCGGACTAGCGAGGTACAATGAGCAGTTCTTC	CASLPGLARYNEQFF
NA	TRBV5-4	16	NA	TRBJ2-1	TGTGCCAGCAGCTTAACCGGGACTCAAAAAGATTATGAGCAGTTCTTC	CASSLTGTQKDYEQFF
once	TRBV9	13	NA	TRBJ1-1	TGTGCCAGCAGCGTAGACAGGAACACTGAAGCTTTCTTT	CASSVDRNTEAFF
once	TRBV7-2	13	NA	TRBJ2-7	TGTGCCAGCAGCTTAGCGAAGGAGTACGAGCAGTACTTC	CASSLAKEYEQYF
NA	TRBV11-3	15	NA	TRBJ2-1	TGTGCCAGCAGCTTATGGGGGCCGTCCTACAATGAGCAGTTCTTC	CASSLWGPSYNEQFF
NA	TRBV9	14	TRBD2	TRBJ2-3	TGTGCCAGCAGCGTAGTCGGGGGGACAGATACGCAGTATTTT	CASSVVGGTDTQYF
NA	TRBV19	17	TRBD2	TRBJ2-1	TGTGCCAGTAGACCCGAGGGACTAGCGGGTTCCTACAATGAGCAGTTCTTC	CASRPEGLAGSYNEQFF
few	TRBV27	17	TRBD1	TRBJ1-6	TGTGCCAGCAGTTCATTAACGGGAACAGGGGTTAATTCACCCCTCCACTTT	CASSSLTGTGVNSPLHF
NA	TRBV6-5	14	NA	TRBJ1-2	TGTGCCAGCAGTCTCTCCGGGAGGGCCTATGGCTACACCTTC	CASSLSGRAYGYTF
NA	TRBV5-6	14	NA	TRBJ1-1	TGTGCCAGCAGCTTACAGGGTAAGGGGACTGAAGCTTTCTTT	CASSLQGKGTEAFF
NA	TRBV6-6	13	NA	TRBJ1-2	TGTGCCAGCAGCCGGAGAGGGGGCTATGGCTACACCTTC	CASSRRGGYGYTF
NA	TRBV7-9	15	NA	TRBJ2-3	TGTGCCAGCAGCCCAAGGGGGGGGCCCGCAGATACGCAGTATTTT	CASSPRGGPADTQYF
NA	TRBV3-1/TRBV3-2	15	NA	TRBJ2-7	TGTGCCAGCACCCACGGGGGAGGGGGGGCCTACGAGCAGTACTTC	CASTHGGGGAYEQYF
NA	TRBV30	13	NA	TRBJ1-5	TGTGCCTCAAACGGGGATCGGGATCAGCCCCAGCATTTT	CASNGDRDQPQHF
NA	TRBV11-2	17	TRBD2	TRBJ2-7	TGTGCCAGCAGCCGAATACTAGCGGGAGGTGTCTCCTACGAGCAGTACTTC	CASSRILAGGVSYEQYF
NA	TRBV27	16	NA	TRBJ1-1	TGTGCCAGAAGATCCTATAATGAGGTGGGAGACACTGAAGCTTTCTTT	CARRSYNEVGDTEAFF